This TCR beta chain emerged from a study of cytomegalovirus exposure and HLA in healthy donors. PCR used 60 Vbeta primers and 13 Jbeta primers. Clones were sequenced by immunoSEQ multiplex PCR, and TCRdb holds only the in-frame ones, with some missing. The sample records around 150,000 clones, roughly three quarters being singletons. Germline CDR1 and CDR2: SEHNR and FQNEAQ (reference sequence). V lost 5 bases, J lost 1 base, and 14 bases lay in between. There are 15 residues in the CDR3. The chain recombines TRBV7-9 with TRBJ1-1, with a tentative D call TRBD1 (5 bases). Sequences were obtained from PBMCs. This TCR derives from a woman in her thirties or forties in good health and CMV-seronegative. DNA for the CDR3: TGTGCCAGCAGCCATGACAGAAAAAAGAACACTGAAGCTTTCTTT. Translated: CASSHDRKKNTEAFF.